This is a list of T cell receptor beta chains from one sample in a study of cytomegalovirus exposure and HLA in healthy donors. Profiling relied on immunoSEQ multiplex PCR, and the TCRdb table lists in-frame clones only, not all of them. The table records some 140,000 clones, 65% to 85% of them present only once. Material: PBMCs. The receptors come from a man aged 18 to 29 in good health and CMV-seronegative. Both conserved end residues are part of each CDR3. The D gene is left open where the match is weak. Only part of the rows carry a size: once, few, many, or a class if the clone is expanded.

>14|-|TRBV18|TRBJ1-1|-
TGTGCCAGCTCAGTACAGGGAATGAACACTGAAGCTTTCTTT
CASSVQGMNTEAFF
>13|-|TRBV29-1|TRBJ1-4|-
TGCAGCGTAGCGACAGCAACTAATGAAAAACTGTTTTTT
CSVATATNEKLFF
>18|-|TRBV11-3|TRBJ2-4|TRBD2
TGTGCCAGCAGCCTCGGGGGGGTCCGGGGGGGAACCAAAAACATTCAGTACTTC
CASSLGGVRGGTKNIQYF
>15|-|TRBV7-8|TRBJ2-4|-
TGTGCCAGCAGCTTAGAGGAGGGGGCCAAAAACATTCAGTACTTC
CASSLEEGAKNIQYF
>17|-|TRBV4-3|TRBJ2-2|TRBD2
TGCGCCAGCAGCCAAGATCGGGGGGGTCCCCCCACCGGGGAGCTGTTTTTT
CASSQDRGGPPTGELFF
>11|-|TRBV30|TRBJ2-5|-
TGTGCCTGGAGTGGTCCAGGGCAGCAGTACTTC
CAWSGPGQQYF
>13|few|TRBV5-6|TRBJ1-4|-
TGTGCCAGCAGCTTCAGGGTAAACGAAAAACTGTTTTTT
CASSFRVNEKLFF
>15|-|TRBV5-5|TRBJ1-6|-
TGTGCCAGCAGCTCGTACAGAACCCATAATTCACCCCTCCACTTT
CASSSYRTHNSPLHF
>15|-|TRBV5-5|TRBJ1-4|-
TGTGCCAGCAGCTCATTGACTGGGGCCGGGGAAAAACTGTTTTTT
CASSSLTGAGEKLFF
>15|-|TRBV19|TRBJ1-1|-
TGTGCCAGTATCCCTGAGCCGGGGAGAAACACTGAAGCTTTCTTT
CASIPEPGRNTEAFF
>13|-|TRBV6-6|TRBJ2-2|TRBD1
TGTGCGCTCTTCGACAGGGTCACCGGGGAGCTGTTTTTT
CALFDRVTGELFF
>13|-|TRBV7-6|TRBJ1-2|TRBD1
TGTGCCAGCAGCTTAGGACAGGGCTCTGGCTACACCTTC
CASSLGQGSGYTF
>16|-|TRBV27|TRBJ2-3|-
TGTGCCAGCAGCCCAAGACGGACTCGGAACACAGATACGCAGTATTTT
CASSPRRTRNTDTQYF
>15|-|TRBV10-3|TRBJ2-5|TRBD2
TGTGCCATCAGGGCTAGCGGGGGGGCTCGGGAGACCCAGTACTTC
CAIRASGGARETQYF
>12|-|TRBV5-5|TRBJ2-7|-
TGTGCCAGCAGCCGACAGGTCCACGAGCAGTACTTC
CASSRQVHEQYF
>15|-|TRBV9|TRBJ2-3|-
TGTGCCTCGTCGTCGGGGGGCGTCGAATCAGATACGCAGTATTTT
CASSSGGVESDTQYF
>15|-|TRBV13|TRBJ2-7|TRBD1
TGTGCCAGCAGCCTCTCGAGACAGGGTGACTACGAGCAGTACTTC
CASSLSRQGDYEQYF
>14|-|TRBV5-8|TRBJ2-1|-
TGTGCCAGCAGCCCCGGCGTCAACGGGAATGAGCAGTTCTTC
CASSPGVNGNEQFF
>13|few|TRBV6-6|TRBJ1-4|TRBD1
TGTGCCAGCAGGGGGACAGGGGACGAAAAACTGTTTTTT
CASRGTGDEKLFF
>15|many|TRBV11-2|TRBJ2-7|TRBD1
TGTGCCAGCAGCTCACCGGGACAGGGGGCGGGAGAGCAGTACTTC
CASSSPGQGAGEQYF
>14|few|TRBV2|TRBJ1-1|TRBD1
TGTGCCAGCAGGGGACAGGGATTGAACACTGAAGCTTTCTTT
CASRGQGLNTEAFF
>16|-|TRBV12-1|TRBJ2-3|-
TGTGCCAGCAGCCCCAATGCGGGACAGGTCACAGATACGCAGTATTTT
CASSPNAGQVTDTQYF
>13|few|TRBV9|TRBJ2-7|-
TGTGCCAGCAGTGGGTGGCAGGGGAACGAGCAGTACTTC
CASSGWQGNEQYF
>16|-|TRBV4-2|TRBJ2-7|TRBD2
TGTGCCAGCAGCCAAGATGGGGCTAGCGGGGGGGAGGAGCAGTACTTC
CASSQDGASGGEEQYF
>15|-|TRBV7-8|TRBJ2-7|-
TGTGCCAGCAGCTTGGAACAGGGATCTCTCTACGAGCAGTACTTC
CASSLEQGSLYEQYF
>17|-|TRBV7-6|TRBJ2-7|TRBD1
TGTGCCAGCAGCCCCTTACCGAGCCAGGGGGTGTCCTACGAGCAGTACTTC
CASSPLPSQGVSYEQYF
>13|-|TRBV7-2|TRBJ1-1|-
TGTGCCAGCAGCTTAGGGGCCAACACTGAAGCTTTCTTT
CASSLGANTEAFF
>13|-|TRBV7-2|TRBJ1-5|-
TGTGCCAGCGGCGAGGGGAGGAATCAGCCCCAGCATTTT
CASGEGRNQPQHF
>16|-|TRBV7-8|TRBJ1-4|TRBD1
TGTGCCAGCAGCCCCAAAAGGACAGGGGGCGGAGAAAAACTGTTTTTT
CASSPKRTGGGEKLFF
>14|-|TRBV5-4|TRBJ2-7|TRBD1
TGTGCCAGCAGCCAAAGGACAGGGATAGACGAGCAGTACTTC
CASSQRTGIDEQYF
>17|-|TRBV12-5|TRBJ2-2|TRBD1
TGTGCTAGTGGTTTGGTACCGACAGGGGAGAACACCGGGGAGCTGTTTTTT
CASGLVPTGENTGELFF
>14|-|TRBV13|TRBJ1-6|-
TGTGCCAGCAGCCAGAGACTGGAAAATTCACCCCTCCACTTT
CASSQRLENSPLHF
>17|-|TRBV19|TRBJ2-3|TRBD1
TGTGCCAGTAGTATAGATCGGACAGGGGGCAACACAGATACGCAGTATTTT
CASSIDRTGGNTDTQYF
>15|-|TRBV7-6|TRBJ1-1|TRBD1
TGTGCCAGCAGCCCCGAAACCATAGACAGGGCTGAAGCTTTCTTT
CASSPETIDRAEAFF
>15|-|TRBV11-2|TRBJ2-7|TRBD1
TGTGCCAGCAGCTTTGGGACAGGGGTGGCCTACGAGCAGTACTTC
CASSFGTGVAYEQYF
>14|few|TRBV4-3|TRBJ2-3|-
TGCGCCAGCAGCCAAGAGCGGCACACAGATACGCAGTATTTT
CASSQERHTDTQYF
>14|-|TRBV12-5|TRBJ1-3|-
TGTGCTAGTGGTTTGTCAGGGTGGGGAAACACCATATATTTT
CASGLSGWGNTIYF
>15|-|TRBV7-2|TRBJ1-5|-
TGTGCCAGCAGCTTAGGGCCCGGGGAGTATCAGCCCCAGCATTTT
CASSLGPGEYQPQHF
>16|-|TRBV11-2|TRBJ1-3|TRBD1
TGTGCCAGCAGCCGGGGACAGACCCTCTCTGGAAACACCATATATTTT
CASSRGQTLSGNTIYF
>13|few|TRBV9|TRBJ2-7|-
TGTGCCAGCAGCCCAGGAGGGGTCTACGAGCAGTACTTC
CASSPGGVYEQYF
>14|few|TRBV6-6|TRBJ2-7|TRBD1
TGTGCCAGCAGTCAGGGGACAGCTGCCTACGAGCAGTACTTC
CASSQGTAAYEQYF
>16|-|TRBV6-1|TRBJ1-2|TRBD1
TGTGCCAGCAGTGAAGCGGGTGCAGGGGGCTGGTATGGCTACACCTTC
CASSEAGAGGWYGYTF
>18|-|TRBV4-3|TRBJ2-7|TRBD2
TGCGCCAGCAGCCAAGGAGTACCCAGAGCGGGGGGGACCTACGAGCAGTACTTC
CASSQGVPRAGGTYEQYF
>12|-|TRBV19|TRBJ2-5|-
TGTGCCACCGCGGACAGACAAGAGACCCAGTACTTC
CATADRQETQYF
>15|-|TRBV2|TRBJ2-7|TRBD1
TGTGCCAGCAGTGCTGGACAGGGGGCTGGAAACGAGCAGTACTTC
CASSAGQGAGNEQYF
>16|-|TRBV11-2|TRBJ1-2|TRBD1
TGTGCCAGCAGCTTGACCGGGACAGGAGCTAACTATGGCTACACCTTC
CASSLTGTGANYGYTF
>15|-|TRBV9|TRBJ2-1|TRBD2
TGTGCCAGCAGCGCTACTAGCGAGACCTACAATGAGCAGTTCTTC
CASSATSETYNEQFF
>16|-|TRBV6-5|TRBJ2-5|-
TGTGCCAGCAGTTACGCAGGTGGGGGCGAGGGAGAGACCCAGTACTTC
CASSYAGGGEGETQYF
>12|-|TRBV6-5|TRBJ2-5|-
TGTGCCAGCAGTCCCCGCCCGGGAGAGCAGTACTTC
CASSPRPGEQYF
>11|-|TRBV5-1|TRBJ2-7|-
TGCGCCAGCAGCGATAGCCGGGAGCAGTACTTC
CASSDSREQYF
>13|-|TRBV5-1|TRBJ2-7|-
TGCGCCAGCAGCTTGGGCCGGGCCTACGAGCAGTACTTC
CASSLGRAYEQYF
>15|-|TRBV5-4|TRBJ2-7|TRBD2
TGTGCCAGCAGCCCGGGAGGGGGGGCCTCCTACGAGCAGTACTTC
CASSPGGGASYEQYF
>16|few|TRBV2|TRBJ1-3|-
TGTGCCAGCAGCCGGACAGATACTGACTCTGGAAACACCATATATTTT
CASSRTDTDSGNTIYF